This TCR beta chain was obtained from a study of blood T cell repertoires in COVID-19. As for the study in general: Acute-phase and convalescent COVID-19 samples originated in the United States, Italy and Spain.

Methods used by the authors: Estimates of nucleated cell counts were drawn from the amplification of reference gene primers. Libraries were prepared by immunoSEQ multiplex PCR; TCRdb keeps only in-frame clonotypes and omits some of them. V and J calls and clone size come straight from that table; D and trimming were deduced from the DNA. This sample carries 250,000 to 300,000 clones, approximately 91% of them seen once, and the ten largest clones take 10% to 12%. Seattle cases were enrolled at active infection and followed longitudinally. The CDR3 is made up of 16 amino acids. V was pared by 3 bases and J by 5 bases, with 7 bases of the junction left unmatched. Germline-derived CDR1 and CDR2 are SGHRS and YFSETQ.

This chain links TRBV5-1 with TRBJ2-3; TRBD1 aligns across 12 bases. The specimen was peripheral blood. The TCR was taken from a woman aged 25 to 45 with COVID-19, enrolled during active disease. The CDR3 reads CASSSLGQGAIDTQYF. The CDR3 nucleotides are TGCGCCAGCAGCTCGTTGGGACAGGGGGCTATAGATACGCAGTATTTT.